Presented here are 26 T cell receptor beta chains from one specimen sequenced in a study of PD-1 blockade in mismatch repair-deficient tumors. Measured with immunoSEQ multiplex PCR; TCRdb has only the in-frame clones, and not every one. The sample shows 30,000 to 45,000 clones, 75% to 90% of them seen only once. The sample was PBMCs, taken 38 to 40 weeks after starting pembrolizumab. These receptors were taken from an adult with mismatch repair-deficient cancer.

V is TRBV5-1 and J is TRBJ2-3; 11 nucleotides line up with TRBD1. The CDR3 covers 15 residues. CDR1 is SGHRS, CDR2 YFSETQ, per germline. V shed 3 bases and J 14 bases; nucleotides not matched to a gene: 14. The CDR3 loop reads CASSSDRGQLARSYF. CDR3 bases: TGCGCCAGCAGCTCGGACAGGGGGCAGCTGGCGCGGTCGTATTTT.

This clone was seen more than once but under ten times. This sequence joins TRBV7-9 and TRBJ2-7; 12 bases are a match to TRBD2. Germline V lookup: CDR1 SEHNR, CDR2 FQNEAQ (reference sequence). The CDR3 sequence is 18 residues long. V lost 5 bases, J lost 2 bases, and 13 bases stayed unmatched. CDR3 region: CASSPRLAGVRVPYEQYF. CDR3 bases: TGTGCCAGCAGCCCCAGACTAGCGGGAGTTAGGGTCCCCTACGAGCAGTACTTC.

The J gene is TRBJ1-6, the V gene TRBV7-6, with D hard to call. The germline gives CDR1 SGHVS, CDR2 FNYEAQ. V lost 1 base and J 3 bases, leaving 10 bases between the germline ends. The CDR3 has 16 amino acids. In DNA form, the CDR3 reads TGTGCCAGCAGCTTAGATGGCCCTGACTATAATTCACCCCTCCACTTT. The encoded protein is CASSLDGPDYNSPLHF.

The count of this clone is one. The J gene is TRBJ2-2, the V gene TRBV10-3, with TRBD1 matching 7 bases. Per germline, CDR1 ENHRY and CDR2 SYGVKD. After removal of 6 bases from V and 2 bases from J, the junction contained 9 bases not matched to a gene. The CDR3 consists of 16 residues. The CDR3 loop is CAIRQSGGANTGELFF. CDR3 nucleotides: TGTGCCATCAGGCAATCAGGGGGAGCCAACACCGGGGAGCTGTTTTTT.

The rearrangement links TRBV25-1 to TRBJ2-7; 9 positions agree with TRBD2. V shed 6 bases and J 4 bases; nucleotides not matched to a gene: 7. Looked up from germline, CDR1 is MGHDK and CDR2 is SYGVNS. The CDR3 runs 14 residues. The CDR3 bases are TGTGCCAGCAGGAGTACTAGCGGGCTATACGAGCAGTACTTC. Translated: CASRSTSGLYEQYF.

This rearrangement joins TRBV19 to TRBJ2-7; 7 bases map to TRBD2. The CDR3 runs to 14 residues. J gave up 2 bases and V 10 bases, and 11 bases lay outside the gene matches. The germline V gene has CDR1 LNHDA and CDR2 SQIVND (reference sequence). As DNA, the CDR3 is TGTGCCACGAGGGGACGGGAGGCCCCCTACGAGCAGTACTTC. Translation gives CATRGREAPYEQYF.

This clone appeared a single time. The V call is TRBV19, the J call TRBJ2-1; 11 nucleotides match TRBD2. The V and J ends lost 5 bases and 5 bases, in that order; junction bases with no gene match: 11. The CDR3 is 17 amino acids. The germline CDR1 and CDR2 sequences are LNHDA and SQIVND (reference sequence). Here the CDR3 DNA reads TGTGCCAGTAGTTCTAATAGGGGACTAGCGGTTAACAATGAGCAGTTCTTC. It is translated as CASSSNRGLAVNNEQFF.

V and J are TRBV6-5 and TRBJ2-1; a weak D match, TRBD1 (6 bases). The CDR3 loop spans 14 amino acids. CDR1 is MNHEY and CDR2 is SVGAGI in the germline V gene. The V end lost 2 bases, the J end lost 5 bases, and 10 bases lay between the germline ends. In nucleotides, the CDR3 is TGTGCCAGCAGTTACGCAACAGGGAACAATGAGCAGTTCTTC. Its protein product is CASSYATGNNEQFF.

This chain connects TRBV7-2 to TRBJ2-4, with 8 positions matching TRBD2. The CDR3 has 18 residues. CDR1 is SGHTA, CDR2 FQGNSA, per germline. With V trimmed by 5 bases and J by 3 bases, 15 bases remained unmatched. DNA for the CDR3: TGTGCCAGCAGCAAAGCGGGGGAGGAGGTCTTCGGCAAAAACATTCAGTACTTC. This codes for CASSKAGEEVFGKNIQYF. Together with reference TRBV7-2 and TRBJ2-4, the CDR3 gives the full variable domain: GAGVSQSPSNKVTEKGKDVELRCDPISGHTALYWYRQSLGQGLEFLIYFQGNSAPDKSGLPSDRFSAERTGGSVSTLTIQRTQQEDSAVYLCASSKAGEEVFGKNIQYFGAGTRLSVL.

V usage is TRBV5-5 and J usage is TRBJ2-1; maybe TRBD1 (6 bases). CDR1 SGHKS and CDR2 YYEKEE come from the germline V gene (reference sequence). V gave up 4 bases and J gave up 8 bases, with 13 bases separating them. The CDR3 is 13 residues long. CDR3 residues: CASSRYGGDEQFF. CDR3 DNA: TGTGCCAGCAGCCGATATGGGGGCGATGAGCAGTTCTTC.

This chain joins TRBV13 and TRBJ1-2; 10 bases map to TRBD1. Per the germline V gene, CDR1 is PRHDT and CDR2 is FYEKMQ (reference sequence). The CDR3 sequence is 15 residues long. V shed 0 bases, J shed 4 bases, and the junction held 2 bases outside the gene matches. The CDR3 region has the DNA TGTGCCAGCAGCTTAGGTCGGACAGGGGGCTATGGCTACACCTTC. It encodes CASSLGRTGGYGYTF.

This chain uses TRBV19 with TRBJ2-7; D is unresolved. The CDR3 spans 14 residues. The V end lost 5 bases, the J end lost 6 bases, and 17 bases lay between the germline ends. CDR1 and CDR2 (germline): LNHDA, SQIVND (reference sequence). CDR3 in DNA: TGTGCCAGTAGTCCCCTAGAGATCCCGGGCGAGCAGTACTTC. Amino acid sequence: CASSPLEIPGEQYF.

This clone appeared a few times. J is TRBJ1-5 and V is TRBV4-1; 10 bases are a match to TRBD1. This CDR3 contains 15 residues. Germline values: CDR1 MGHRA, CDR2 YSYEKL. The ends lost 2 bases at V and 5 bases at J; junction bases unmatched: 3. The CDR3 DNA follows: TGCGCCAGCAGCCAATTCGGGACAGGGGATCAGCCCCAGCATTTT. Amino acid sequence: CASSQFGTGDQPQHF.

The chain is built from TRBV10-3 and TRBJ1-1, with 10 bases matching TRBD1. The ends lost 6 bases at V and 0 bases at J; junction bases unmatched: 4. Germline CDR1 and CDR2: ENHRY and SYGVKD. The CDR3 spans 15 residues. CDR3: CAIRGTGAMNTEAFF. The DNA for the CDR3 is TGTGCCATCAGGGGGACAGGGGCTATGAACACTGAAGCTTTCTTT.

The V and J genes are TRBV5-1 and TRBJ2-7, with TRBD1 identical over 8 bases. Germline V gene sequence: CDR1 SGHRS, CDR2 YFSETQ. The CDR3 is 15 residues long. V dropped 3 bases and J dropped 0; count of bases not matched to a gene: 5. This chain's CDR3 is CASSSLDRGSYEQYF. In nucleotides, the CDR3 is TGCGCCAGCAGCTCTTTAGACAGGGGCTCCTACGAGCAGTACTTC.

The chain links TRBV18 to TRBJ1-5, with D hard to call. Per germline, CDR1 KGHSH and CDR2 LQKENI. V lost 2 bases to trimming and J lost 1 base, with 15 bases between them. This CDR3 has 17 amino acids. In DNA, the CDR3 is TGTGCCAGCTCACCATTTCAGAGGTCGGGGAGCAATCAGCCCCAGCATTTT. Its translation is CASSPFQRSGSNQPQHF. The full variable domain, with the rest looked up from reference TRBV18 and TRBJ1-5, is NAGVMQNPRHLVRRRGQEARLRCSPMKGHSHVYWYRQLPEEGLKFMVYLQKENIIDESGMPKERFSAEFPKEGPSILRIQQVVRGDSAAYFCASSPFQRSGSNQPQHFGDGTRLSIL.

The V call is TRBV28, the J call TRBJ2-1, with a weak D call TRBD1 (6 bases). The germline V and J ends were trimmed by 5 bases and 1 base, with 12 bases remaining between them. This CDR3 region has 15 residues. Germline V gives CDR1 MDHEN, CDR2 SYDVKM. CDR3 residues: CASSRDQGSYNEQFF. The DNA for the CDR3 is TGTGCCAGCAGTCGGGATCAGGGGTCCTACAATGAGCAGTTCTTC.

The chain recombines TRBV4-1 with TRBJ1-2; D perhaps matches TRBD1 (6 bases). V was trimmed by 4 bases and J by 0 bases, leaving 9 bases between them. The CDR3 is made up of 14 amino acids. CDR1 MGHRA and CDR2 YSYEKL come from the germline V gene. The CDR3 DNA follows: TGCGCCAGCAGCCCTCGGGACACTAACTATGGCTACACCTTC. Its protein product is CASSPRDTNYGYTF.

Of note for this clone: This sample also contains other DNA sequences that code for the same CDR3. The V gene is TRBV28, the J gene TRBJ2-7, with D maybe TRBD1 (5 bases). Germline CDR1 reads MDHEN; CDR2 reads SYDVKM. CDR3 length equals 15 residues. Trimming removed 2 bases from V and 0 bases from J, with 11 bases in between. The CDR3 protein is CASSLRGRASYEQYF. The CDR3 DNA follows: TGTGCCAGCAGTTTAAGGGGCAGAGCCTCCTACGAGCAGTACTTC.

The genes are TRBV28 and TRBJ1-3; TRBD1 matches 10 bases. The CDR3 loop spans 18 amino acids. J was trimmed by 0 bases and V by 5 bases; bases with no gene match: 10. CDR1 is MDHEN and CDR2 is SYDVKM in the germline V gene. The CDR3 DNA reads as TGTGCCAGCAGTCCCCGGGACAGGGGTGATCCCTCTGGAAACACCATATATTTT. The encoded protein is CASSPRDRGDPSGNTIYF.

The count of this clone is one. J is TRBJ2-1 and V is TRBV5-8; maybe TRBD2 (6 bases). Trimming shortened V by 2 bases and J by 2 bases, and 17 bases separated the two germline ends. The CDR3 runs to 17 residues. The germline V gene has CDR1 SGHTS and CDR2 YDEGEE. CDR3 protein: CASSFTPSASPYNEQFF. CDR3 DNA sequence: TGTGCCAGCAGCTTTACCCCTAGCGCGAGTCCCTACAATGAGCAGTTCTTC. Drawing the rest from reference TRBV5-8 and TRBJ2-1, the complete variable domain is EAGVTQSPTHLIKTRGQQATLRCSPISGHTSVYWYQQALGLGLQFLLWYDEGEERNRGNFPPRFSGRQFPNYSSELNVNALELEDSALYLCASSFTPSASPYNEQFFGPGTRLTVL.

This clone appeared a few times. The V call is TRBV11-1, the J call TRBJ2-2; 8 nucleotides agree with TRBD1. Germline CDR1 SGHAT, CDR2 FQDESV (reference sequence). The CDR3 consists of 14 residues. Unmatched junction bases numbered 2, after V lost 5 bases and J lost 3 bases. The CDR3 spells CASSQGADTGELFF. In DNA, the CDR3 is TGTGCCAGCAGCCAGGGGGCGGACACCGGGGAGCTGTTTTTT.

This clone was seen just once. The chain links TRBV6-4 to TRBJ1-4; TRBD1 aligns across 12 bases. The J segment lost 7 bases and the V segment lost 3 bases, leaving 12 bases of the junction unmatched. The CDR3 length is 18 residues. In germline, CDR1 is MRHNA, CDR2 SNTAGT. DNA of the CDR3: TGTGCCAGCAGTGATCCGGGACAGGGGGCGCGAGGCGGTGAAAAACTGTTTTTT. Protein: CASSDPGQGARGGEKLFF.

This chain uses TRBV6-6 with TRBJ1-1; maybe TRBD1 (6 bases). CDR1 MNHNY and CDR2 SVGAGI come from the germline V gene (reference sequence). The CDR3 loop spans 14 amino acids. Trimming took 5 bases from V and 5 from J, leaving 15 bases between them. Here the CDR3 DNA reads TGTGCCAGCAGTCGCCAGGGGAAGGGGACTGAAGCTTTCTTT. The encoded protein is CASSRQGKGTEAFF.

V and J are TRBV11-3 and TRBJ2-7; 9 nucleotides match TRBD2. Germline trimming cut 5 bases from V and 3 bases from J; bases unmatched to any gene: 14. The germline CDR1 and CDR2 sequences are SGHNT and YENEEA. The CDR3 consists of 17 residues. The CDR3 DNA reads TGTGCCAGCAGCCTCAACCCCTCTAGCGGGATGAGCTACGAGCAGTACTTC. It encodes CASSLNPSSGMSYEQYF. Using reference TRBV11-3 and TRBJ2-7 for the parts outside the CDR3, the full variable domain is EAGVVQSPRYKIIEKKQPVAFWCNPISGHNTLYWYLQNLGQGPELLIRYENEEAVDDSQLPKDRFSAERLKGVDSTLKIQPAELGDSAVYLCASSLNPSSGMSYEQYFGPGTRLTVT.

This chain uses TRBV6-5 with TRBJ1-1; D is undetermined. The V and J ends lost 5 bases and 4 bases respectively, with 17 bases between them. Germline CDR1 MNHEY, CDR2 SVGAGI. The CDR3 extends over 15 amino acids. The CDR3 sequence is CASSPLTDESTEAFF. Written as DNA, the CDR3 is TGTGCCAGCAGTCCCCTCACAGACGAATCCACTGAAGCTTTCTTT.